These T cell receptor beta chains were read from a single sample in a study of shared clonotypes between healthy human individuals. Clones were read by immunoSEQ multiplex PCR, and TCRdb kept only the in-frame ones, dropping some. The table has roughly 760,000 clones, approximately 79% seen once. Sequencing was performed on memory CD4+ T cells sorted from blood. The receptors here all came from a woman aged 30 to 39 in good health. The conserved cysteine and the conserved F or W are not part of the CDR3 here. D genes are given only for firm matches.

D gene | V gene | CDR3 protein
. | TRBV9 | ASSVRSTGELF
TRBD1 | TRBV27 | ASSLGDSQSVYGYT
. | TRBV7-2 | ASSSDTGELF
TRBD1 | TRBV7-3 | ASGAWDRADTQY
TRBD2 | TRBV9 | ASSPRGSGIHEQY
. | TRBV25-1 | ASSDLQETQY
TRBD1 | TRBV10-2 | ASSTDRGRETQY
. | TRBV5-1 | ASSLEVAENSYEQY
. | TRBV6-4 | ASSTRLNTEAF
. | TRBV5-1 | ASSRQEINTDTQY
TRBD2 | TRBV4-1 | ASRQLATGELF
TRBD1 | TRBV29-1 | SVELSGTGVGYT
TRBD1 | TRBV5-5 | ASSFGQDSNQPQH
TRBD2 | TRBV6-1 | ASTEMVLAGEETQY
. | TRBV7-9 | ASSAELQETQY
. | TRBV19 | ASSITGTSGGELF
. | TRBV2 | ASSRSPRGGDQPQH
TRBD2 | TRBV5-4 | ASSLKLANGNEQF
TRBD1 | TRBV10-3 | AISSGQGNEQF
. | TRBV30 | AWRRHALNTEAF
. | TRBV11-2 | ASSLAPSNEKLF
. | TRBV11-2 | ASSPDPNQPQH
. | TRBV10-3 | AISDGVTGGNTIY
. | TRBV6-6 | ASSFTDRGNGYT
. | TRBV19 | ASSMGTSTDTQY
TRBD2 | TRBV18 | ASSPPGTSFTDTQY
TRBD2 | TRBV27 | ASSRAGDFTDTQY
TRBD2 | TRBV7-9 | ASSSGLAFQF
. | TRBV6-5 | ARVDQPQH
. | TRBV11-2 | ASSASLTAEKLF
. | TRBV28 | ASSFTTKGTQY
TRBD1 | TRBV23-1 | ASSPARGQGSNQPQH
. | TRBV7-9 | ASSSGRAGYEQY